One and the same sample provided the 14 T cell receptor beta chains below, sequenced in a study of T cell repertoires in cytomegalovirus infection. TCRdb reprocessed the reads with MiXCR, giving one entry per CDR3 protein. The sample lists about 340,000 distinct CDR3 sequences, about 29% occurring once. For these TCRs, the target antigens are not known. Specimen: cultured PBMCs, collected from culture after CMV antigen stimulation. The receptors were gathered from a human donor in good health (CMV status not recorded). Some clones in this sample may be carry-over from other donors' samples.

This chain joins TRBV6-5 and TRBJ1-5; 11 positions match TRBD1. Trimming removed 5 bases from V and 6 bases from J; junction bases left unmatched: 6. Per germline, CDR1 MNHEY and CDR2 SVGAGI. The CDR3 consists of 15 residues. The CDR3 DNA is TGTGCCAGCAGTGAAACCGGGACAGGGGGTCAGCCCCAGCATTTT. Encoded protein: CASSETGTGGQPQHF.

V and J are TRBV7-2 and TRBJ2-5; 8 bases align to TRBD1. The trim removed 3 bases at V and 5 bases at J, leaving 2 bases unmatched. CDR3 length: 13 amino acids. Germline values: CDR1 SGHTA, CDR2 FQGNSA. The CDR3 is CASSFNRGETQYF. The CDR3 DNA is TGTGCCAGCAGCTTCAACAGGGGGGAGACCCAGTACTTC.

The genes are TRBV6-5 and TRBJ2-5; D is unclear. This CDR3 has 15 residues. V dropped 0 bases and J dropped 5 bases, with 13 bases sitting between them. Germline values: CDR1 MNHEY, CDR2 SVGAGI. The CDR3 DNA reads TGTGCCAGCAGTTACTCTAATGGGGTTTCGGAGACCCAGTACTTC. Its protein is CASSYSNGVSETQYF.

CDR3 in DNA: TGTGCCAGCAGCCAAGCCGCACTAGCGGGAGGGTCAGATACGCAGTATTTT. As protein: CASSQAALAGGSDTQYF. The chain recombines TRBV4-2 with TRBJ2-3; 13 bases align to TRBD2. The germline CDR1 and CDR2 sequences are LGHNA and YNFKEQ. The CDR3 covers 17 residues. The ends lost 1 base at V and 4 bases at J; junction bases unmatched: 5.

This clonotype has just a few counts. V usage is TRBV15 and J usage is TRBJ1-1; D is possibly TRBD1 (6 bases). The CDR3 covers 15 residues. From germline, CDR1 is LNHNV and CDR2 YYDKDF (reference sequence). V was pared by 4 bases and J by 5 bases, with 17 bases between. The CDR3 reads CATSNPRGAETEAFF. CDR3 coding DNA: TGTGCCACCAGCAACCCCCGGGGGGCCGAAACTGAAGCTTTCTTT.

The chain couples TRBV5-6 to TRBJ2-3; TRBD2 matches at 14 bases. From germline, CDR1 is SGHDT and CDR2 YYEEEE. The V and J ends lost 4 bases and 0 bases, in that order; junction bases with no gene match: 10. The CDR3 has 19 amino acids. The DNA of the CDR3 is TGTGCCAGCAGCCCGACGGGACTAGCGGGGGCATCTAGCACAGATACGCAGTATTTT. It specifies CASSPTGLAGASSTDTQYF. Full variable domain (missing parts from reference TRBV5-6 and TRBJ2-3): DAGVTQSPTHLIKTRGQQVTLRCSPKSGHDTVSWYQQALGQGPQFIFQYYEEEERQRGNFPDRFSGHQFPNYSSELNVNALLLGDSALYLCASSPTGLAGASSTDTQYFGPGTRLTVL.

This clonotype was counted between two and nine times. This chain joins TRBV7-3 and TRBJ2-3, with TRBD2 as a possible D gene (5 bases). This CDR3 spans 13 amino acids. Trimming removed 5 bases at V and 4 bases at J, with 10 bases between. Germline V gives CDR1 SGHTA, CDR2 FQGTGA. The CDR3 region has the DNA TGTGCCAGCAGCGAAGGGAGAGCAGATACGCAGTATTTT. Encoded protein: CASSEGRADTQYF.

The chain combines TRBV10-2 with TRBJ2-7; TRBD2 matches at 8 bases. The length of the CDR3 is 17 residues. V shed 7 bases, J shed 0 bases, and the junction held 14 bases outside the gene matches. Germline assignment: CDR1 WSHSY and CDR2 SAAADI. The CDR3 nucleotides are TGCGCCAGCACCCTGACTAAGGCGGGGGGTAGCTCCTACGAGCAGTACTTC. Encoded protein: CASTLTKAGGSSYEQYF.

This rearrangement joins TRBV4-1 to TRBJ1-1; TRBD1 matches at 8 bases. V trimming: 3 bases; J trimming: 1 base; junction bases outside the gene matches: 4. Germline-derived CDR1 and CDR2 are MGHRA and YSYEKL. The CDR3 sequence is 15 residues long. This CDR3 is CASSHRTGRNTEAFF. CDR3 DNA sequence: TGCGCCAGCAGCCACAGGACAGGGAGGAACACTGAAGCTTTCTTT.

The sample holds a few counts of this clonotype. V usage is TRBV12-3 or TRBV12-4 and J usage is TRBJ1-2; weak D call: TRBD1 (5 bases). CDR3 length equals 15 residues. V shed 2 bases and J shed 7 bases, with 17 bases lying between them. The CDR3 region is CASSLMEMVGGGYTF. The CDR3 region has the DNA TGTGCCAGCAGTTTAATGGAAATGGTTGGGGGTGGCTACACCTTC.

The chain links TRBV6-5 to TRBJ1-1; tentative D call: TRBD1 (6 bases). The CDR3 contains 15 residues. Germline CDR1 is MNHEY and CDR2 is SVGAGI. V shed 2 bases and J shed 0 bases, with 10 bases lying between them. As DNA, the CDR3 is TGTGCCAGCAGTTACGGAGGACAGCTGAACACTGAAGCTTTCTTT. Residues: CASSYGGQLNTEAFF.

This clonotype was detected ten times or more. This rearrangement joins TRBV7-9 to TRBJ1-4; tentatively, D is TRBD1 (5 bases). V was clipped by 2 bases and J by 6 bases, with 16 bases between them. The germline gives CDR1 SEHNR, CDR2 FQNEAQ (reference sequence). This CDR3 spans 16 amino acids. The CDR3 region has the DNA TGTGCCAGCAGCTTATCGTCCGGCTTAGGGGATGAAAAACTGTTTTTT. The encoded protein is CASSLSSGLGDEKLFF.

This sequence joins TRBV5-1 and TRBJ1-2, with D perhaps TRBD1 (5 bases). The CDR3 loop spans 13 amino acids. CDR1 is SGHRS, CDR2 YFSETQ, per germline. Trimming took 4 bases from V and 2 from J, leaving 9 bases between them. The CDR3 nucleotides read TGCGCCAGCAGCCAGGGCGGGAACTATGGCTACACCTTC. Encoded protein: CASSQGGNYGYTF. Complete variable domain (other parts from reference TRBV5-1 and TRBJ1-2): KAGVTQTPRYLIKTRGQQVTLSCSPISGHRSVSWYQQTPGQGLQFLFEYFSETQRNKGNFPGRFSGRQFSNSRSEMNVSTLELGDSALYLCASSQGGNYGYTFGSGTRLTVV.

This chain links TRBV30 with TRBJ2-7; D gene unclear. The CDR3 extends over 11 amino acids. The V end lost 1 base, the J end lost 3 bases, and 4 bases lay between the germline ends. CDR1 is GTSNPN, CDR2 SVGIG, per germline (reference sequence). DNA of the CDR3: TGTGCCTGGAGTGGCCTCTACGAGCAGTACTTC. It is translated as CAWSGLYEQYF.